What follows describes a single TCR beta chain. This sample is drawn from a study of blood T cell repertoires in COVID-19. Whole-study context: COVID-19 samples collected from the United States, Italy and Spain covered acute and convalescent phases.

This CDR3 has 17 amino acids. Authors' data handling: Reference gene primer amplification gave estimated nucleated cell counts. Here immunoSEQ multiplex PCR was the method, and the copy in TCRdb shows in-frame clones only, minus some. That table supplies the V and J calls and clone size; D and trimming were determined from the DNA. The sample records under 200,000 clones, 84% being singletons. The origin of this receptor is a human donor with acute or convalescent COVID-19. The donor label of this sample is uncertain. This chain joins TRBV21-1 and TRBJ1-6. TRBV21-1 is a listed pseudogene. Sequences were obtained from peripheral blood. The CDR3 nucleotides are TGTGCCAGCAGCAAGGTCGCCGACTGCTACTATAATTCACCCCTCCACTTT. Its protein is CASSKVADCYYNSPLHF.